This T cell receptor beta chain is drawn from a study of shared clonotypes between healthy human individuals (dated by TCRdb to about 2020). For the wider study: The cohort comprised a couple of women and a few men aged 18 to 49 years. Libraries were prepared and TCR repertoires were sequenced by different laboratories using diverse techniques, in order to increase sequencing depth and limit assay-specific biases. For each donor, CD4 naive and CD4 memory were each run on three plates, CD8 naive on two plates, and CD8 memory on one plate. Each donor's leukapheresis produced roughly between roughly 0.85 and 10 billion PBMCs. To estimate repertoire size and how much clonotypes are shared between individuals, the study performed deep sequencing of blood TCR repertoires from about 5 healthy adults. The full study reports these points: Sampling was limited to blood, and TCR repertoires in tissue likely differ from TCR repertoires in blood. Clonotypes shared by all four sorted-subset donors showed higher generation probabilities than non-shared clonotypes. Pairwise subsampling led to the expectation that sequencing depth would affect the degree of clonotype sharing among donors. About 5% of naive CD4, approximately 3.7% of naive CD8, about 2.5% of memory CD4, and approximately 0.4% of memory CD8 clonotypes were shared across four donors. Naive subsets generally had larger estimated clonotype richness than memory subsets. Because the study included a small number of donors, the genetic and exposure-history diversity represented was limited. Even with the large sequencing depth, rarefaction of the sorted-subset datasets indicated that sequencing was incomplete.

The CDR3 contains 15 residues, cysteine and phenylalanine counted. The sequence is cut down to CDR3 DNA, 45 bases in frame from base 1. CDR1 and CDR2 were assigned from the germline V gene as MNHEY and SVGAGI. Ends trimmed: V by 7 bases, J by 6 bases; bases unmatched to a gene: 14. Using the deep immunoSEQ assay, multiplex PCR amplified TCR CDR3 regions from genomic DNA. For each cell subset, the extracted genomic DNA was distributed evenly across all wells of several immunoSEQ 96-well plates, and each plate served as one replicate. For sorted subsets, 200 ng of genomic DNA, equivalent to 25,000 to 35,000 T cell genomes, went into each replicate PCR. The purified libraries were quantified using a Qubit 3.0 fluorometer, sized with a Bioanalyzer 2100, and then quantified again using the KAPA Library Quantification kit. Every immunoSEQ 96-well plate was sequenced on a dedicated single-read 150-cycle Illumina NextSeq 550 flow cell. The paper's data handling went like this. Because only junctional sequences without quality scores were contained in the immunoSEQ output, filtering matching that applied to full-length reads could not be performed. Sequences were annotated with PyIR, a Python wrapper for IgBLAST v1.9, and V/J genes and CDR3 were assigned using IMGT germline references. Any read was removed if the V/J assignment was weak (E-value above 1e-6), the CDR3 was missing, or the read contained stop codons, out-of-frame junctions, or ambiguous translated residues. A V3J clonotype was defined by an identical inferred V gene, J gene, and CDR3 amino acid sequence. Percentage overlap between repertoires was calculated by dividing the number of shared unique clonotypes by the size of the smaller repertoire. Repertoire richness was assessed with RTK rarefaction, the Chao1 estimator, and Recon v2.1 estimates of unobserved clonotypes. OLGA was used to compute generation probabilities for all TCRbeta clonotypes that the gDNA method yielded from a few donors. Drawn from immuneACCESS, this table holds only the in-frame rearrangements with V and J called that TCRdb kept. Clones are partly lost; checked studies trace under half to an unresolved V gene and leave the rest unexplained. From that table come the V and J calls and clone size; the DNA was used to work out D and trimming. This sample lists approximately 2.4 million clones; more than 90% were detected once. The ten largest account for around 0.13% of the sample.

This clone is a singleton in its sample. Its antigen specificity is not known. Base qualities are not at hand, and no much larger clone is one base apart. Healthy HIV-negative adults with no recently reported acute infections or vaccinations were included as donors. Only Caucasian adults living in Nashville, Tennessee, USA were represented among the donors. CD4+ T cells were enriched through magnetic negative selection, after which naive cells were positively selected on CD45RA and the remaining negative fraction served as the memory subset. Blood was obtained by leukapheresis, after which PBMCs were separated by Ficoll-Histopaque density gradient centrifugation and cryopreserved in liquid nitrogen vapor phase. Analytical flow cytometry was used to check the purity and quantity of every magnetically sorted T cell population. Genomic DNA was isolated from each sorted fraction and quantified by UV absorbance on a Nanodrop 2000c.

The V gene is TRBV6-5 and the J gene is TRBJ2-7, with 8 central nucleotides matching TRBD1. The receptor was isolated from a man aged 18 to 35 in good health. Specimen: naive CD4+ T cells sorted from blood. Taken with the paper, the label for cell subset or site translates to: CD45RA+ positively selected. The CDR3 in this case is CASTPWQGAQSEQYF. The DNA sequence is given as TGTGCCAGCACCCCCTGGCAGGGGGCTCAAAGCGAGCAGTACTTC.